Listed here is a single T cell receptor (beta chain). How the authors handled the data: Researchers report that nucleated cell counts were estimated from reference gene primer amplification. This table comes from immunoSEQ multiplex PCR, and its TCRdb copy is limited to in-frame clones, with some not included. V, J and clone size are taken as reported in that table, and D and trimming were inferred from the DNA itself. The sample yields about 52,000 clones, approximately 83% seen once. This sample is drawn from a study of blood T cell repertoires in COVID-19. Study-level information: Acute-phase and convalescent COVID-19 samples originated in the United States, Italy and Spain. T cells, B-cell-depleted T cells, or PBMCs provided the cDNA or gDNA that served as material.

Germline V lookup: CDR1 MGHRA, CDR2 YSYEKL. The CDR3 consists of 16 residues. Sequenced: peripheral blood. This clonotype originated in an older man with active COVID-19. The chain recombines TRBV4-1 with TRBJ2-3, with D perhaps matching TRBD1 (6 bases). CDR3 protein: CAGLGTHQAGRVTQYF. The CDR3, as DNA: TGCGCTGGGTTGGGGACACATCAGGCAGGTAGGGTTACGCAGTATTTT.